A single sample is the source of the 18 T cell receptor beta chains below, sequenced in a study of Tregs in tolerant kidney transplant recipients. Some clones are missing from TCRdb's copy, which holds only in-frame ones; the method was immunoSEQ multiplex PCR. The sample has 50,000 or so clones, and its top ten clones hold under 0.9%. The sample was CD4+ T cells from blood, taken before the transplant. All receptors derive from a human donor who received a combined kidney and bone marrow transplant.

About this clone: The read ends 3 residues before the CDR3 terminus; that terminus is restored from the germline J gene. The chain carries TRBV29-1 and TRBJ1-4; tentative D call: TRBD1 (6 bases). With 7 bases removed from V and 6 bases from J, the gap between germline ends came to 18 bases. Germline V gene lookup returns CDR1 SQVTM and CDR2 ANQGSEA. CDR3 length: 14 amino acids. The chain's CDR3 is CSASKGGWDEKLFF. Partial CDR3 DNA: TGCAGCGCGTCCAAAGGGGGTTGGGATGAAAAA.

A remark on this clone: Coverage ceases 3 residues before the CDR3 finishes, and the germline J gene fills in the end. This chain joins TRBV2 and TRBJ2-7; possibly TRBD2 for D (7 bases). Per the germline V gene, CDR1 is SNHLY and CDR2 is FYNNEI. The CDR3 loop spans 16 amino acids. The V end lost 6 bases, the J end lost 2 bases, and 20 bases lay between the germline ends. CDR3 DNA, as far as it was read: TGTGCCAGCAGCCCCGGCCGGGGGGCACCAACCTACGAG. Translation: CASSPGRGAPTYE. The full-length CDR3 reads as CASSPGRGAPTYEQYF.

With regard to this clone: The CDR3 end falls 3 residues outside the read, so it is completed with the germline J gene. The rearrangement joins TRBV19 to TRBJ2-1; D might be TRBD1 (5 bases). The V gene lost 2 bases and the J gene lost 7 bases, with 12 bases spanning the gap. CDR1 and CDR2 (germline): LNHDA, SQIVND (reference sequence). The CDR3 totals 14 residues. The CDR3: CASSIQQAGNEQFF. Partial CDR3 DNA: TGTGCCAGTAGTATACAACAGGCTGGGAATGAG.

A note on this clone: The read halts 3 residues ahead of the CDR3 end, with the missing end drawn from the germline J gene. The V call is TRBV6-1, the J call TRBJ1-4; D gene uncertain. With 5 bases removed from V and 2 bases from J, the gap between germline ends came to 12 bases. CDR3 length: 15 residues. CDR1 is MNHNS and CDR2 is SASEGT in the germline V gene. The CDR3 loop reads CASSQGLLTNEKLFF. The part of the CDR3 DNA that was read is TGTGCCAGCAGTCAAGGGCTGTTGACTAATGAAAAA.

A remark on this clone: Sequencing ends 3 residues short of the CDR3 end; the germline J gene provides the rest. The V gene is TRBV18, the J gene TRBJ2-5; D gene ambiguous. V was cut by 2 bases and J by 2 bases, with 15 bases left in between. Per germline, CDR1 KGHSH and CDR2 LQKENI. The CDR3 runs to 16 residues. CDR3 sequence: CASSPYQPTVQETQYF. The sequenced part of the CDR3 DNA is TGTGCCAGCTCACCATATCAACCAACTGTTCAAGAGACC.

About this clone itself: Read data end 3 residues before the CDR3 end; the end is taken from the germline J gene. The genes are TRBV5-1 and TRBJ2-1; TRBD2 agrees at 11 bases. Trimming cost V 4 bases and J 5 bases; bases outside gene matches: 5. The CDR3 runs 15 residues. Germline loops: CDR1 SGHRS, CDR2 YFSETQ. The CDR3 sequence is CASSPLAGGHNEQFF. The sequenced CDR3 bases are TGCGCCAGCAGCCCGCTAGCGGGAGGACACAATGAG.

A note on this clone: The CDR3 extends 3 residues past the end of the read, so its final part is completed from the germline J gene. The rearrangement joins TRBV2 to TRBJ2-5, with a possible D match to TRBD1 (7 bases). V gave up 6 bases and J gave up 7 bases, with 18 bases separating them. Germline CDR1 is SNHLY and CDR2 is FYNNEI. This CDR3 is 14 amino acids long. This CDR3 reads CASSPQGGSGTQYF. CDR3 DNA, as far as it was read: TGTGCCAGCAGCCCCCAGGGGGGATCGGGGACC.

Points on this clone: The read ends 3 residues before the CDR3 terminus; that terminus is restored from the germline J gene. This chain uses TRBV7-7 with TRBJ2-3, with D unclear. Trimming stripped 3 bases from V and 2 bases from J, with 6 bases between. This CDR3 has 13 residues. CDR1 and CDR2 from the germline V gene are SSHAT and FNYEAQ (reference sequence). The part of the CDR3 DNA that was read is TGTGCCAGCAGCTTTAGTTACACAGATACG. This translates into CASSFSYTDT. The complete CDR3 reads CASSFSYTDTQYF. Drawing the rest from reference TRBV7-7 and TRBJ2-3, the complete variable domain is GAGVSQSPRYKVTKRGQDVTLRCDPISSHATLYWYQQALGQGPEFLTYFNYEAQPDKSGLPSDRFSAERPEGSISTLTIQRTEQRDSAMYRCASSFSYTDTQYFGPGTRLTVL.

Comment on this clone: The read ends 3 residues early relative to the CDR3; the germline J gene fills the gap. The chain has TRBV7-2 and TRBJ2-3; 10 positions agree with TRBD2. With 2 bases clipped from V and 6 bases from J, the junction kept 5 bases outside the gene matches. CDR1 is SGHTA, CDR2 FQGNSA, per germline. The CDR3 extends over 15 amino acids. CDR3 sequence reads: CASSLNGLAVDTQYF. CDR3 bases read: TGTGCCAGCAGCTTAAACGGACTAGCGGTGGATACG. Complete variable domain (other parts from reference TRBV7-2 and TRBJ2-3): GAGVSQSPSNKVTEKGKDVELRCDPISGHTALYWYRQSLGQGLEFLIYFQGNSAPDKSGLPSDRFSAERTGGSVSTLTIQRTQQEDSAVYLCASSLNGLAVDTQYFGPGTRLTVL.

As to this clone: From the germline J gene comes the end of the CDR3, since the read stops 3 residues before it. The chain has TRBV7-8 and TRBJ1-6, with D hard to call. Germline values: CDR1 SGHVS, CDR2 FQNEAQ. Trimming shortened V by 1 base and J by 0 bases, and 7 bases separated the two germline ends. CDR3 length equals 16 residues. CDR3 bases read: TGTGCCAGCAGCTTAGAAGGGTCCTCCTATAATTCACCC. Its protein is CASSLEGSSYNSP. The entire CDR3 protein is CASSLEGSSYNSPLHF.

With respect to this clone: The missing CDR3 end, 3 residues past where the read stops, is filled in from the germline J gene. The chain has TRBV6-2 or TRBV6-3 and TRBJ2-7; TRBD2 is a possible D gene (5 bases). CDR1 is MNHEY, CDR2 SVGEGT, per germline. The V end lost 6 bases, the J end lost 2 bases, and 14 bases lay between the germline ends. This CDR3 has 14 residues. Partial CDR3 DNA: TGTGCCAGCAGATCATCCCTAGCCCCCTACGAG. This encodes CASRSSLAPYE. The full CDR3 reads CASRSSLAPYEQYF.

On this clone itself: The CDR3 goes on 3 residues after the read ends, and that part is filled in from the germline J gene. This chain uses TRBV5-1 with TRBJ2-3; TRBD2 matches at 10 bases. Germline V CDR1 and CDR2: SGHRS, YFSETQ. J gave up 1 base and V 3 bases, and 8 bases lay outside the gene matches. This CDR3 has 17 amino acids. The CDR3 region is CASSSNLAGDRTDTQYF. CDR3 DNA, as far as it was read: TGCGCCAGCAGCTCCAATCTAGCGGGGGACCGCACAGATACG.

In regard to this clone: The observed sequence ends 3 residues before the CDR3 terminus, with the missing tail filled in from the germline J gene. The gene calls are TRBV19 and TRBJ1-3; D is possibly TRBD1 (5 bases). Germline assignment: CDR1 LNHDA and CDR2 SQIVND (reference sequence). CDR3 length: 16 residues. Trimming shortened V by 2 bases and J by 1 base, and 12 bases separated the two germline ends. The CDR3 loop is CASSISGGWSGNTIYF. Incomplete CDR3 DNA: TGTGCCAGTAGTATATCCGGGGGTTGGTCTGGAAACACC.

Worth noting for this clone: The CDR3 extends 3 residues past the end of the read, so its final part is completed from the germline J gene. The rearrangement uses TRBV7-9 and TRBJ1-1; D remains unclear. Germline-derived CDR1 and CDR2 are SEHNR and FQNEAQ (reference sequence). The CDR3 runs 11 residues. Trimming took off 5 bases at V and 4 bases at J, with 5 bases between the two ends. CDR3 bases read: TGTGCCAGCAGCCGGTTCACTGAA. Its protein product is CASSRFTE. The whole CDR3 protein is CASSRFTEAFF.

Notes on this clone: The read falls 3 residues short of the CDR3 end, and the missing part is taken from the germline J gene. Other nucleotide sequences in the sample specify the same CDR3. The chain couples TRBV5-1 to TRBJ2-3; TRBD2 agrees at 7 bases. J lost 3 bases, V lost 4 bases, and 5 bases had no gene match. CDR3 size: 14 residues. Germline V gene data show CDR1 as SGHRS and CDR2 as YFSETQ. The sequenced CDR3 bases are TGCGCCAGCAGCCTCGGGGGGAATACAGATACG. Translation gives CASSLGGNTDT. The complete CDR3 reads CASSLGGNTDTQYF.

Comment on this clone: Read coverage stops 3 residues before the CDR3 terminus; the germline J gene supplies the remainder. The J gene is TRBJ1-2, the V gene TRBV5-1; D may be TRBD1 (5 bases). V was clipped by 7 bases and J by 4 bases, with 14 bases between them. The CDR3 is 13 residues long. Germline values: CDR1 SGHRS, CDR2 YFSETQ. This CDR3 reads CASGPDSPYGYTF. CDR3 bases read: TGCGCCAGCGGTCCCGACAGCCCCTATGGC. Looking up the rest from reference TRBV5-1 and TRBJ1-2 gives the full variable domain: KAGVTQTPRYLIKTRGQQVTLSCSPISGHRSVSWYQQTPGQGLQFLFEYFSETQRNKGNFPGRFSGRQFSNSRSEMNVSTLELGDSALYLCASGPDSPYGYTFGSGTRLTVV.

Concerning this clone: The sequenced fragment ends 3 residues before the CDR3 boundary, so the rest is inferred from the germline J gene. The chain is built from TRBV2 and TRBJ1-5; D not certain. Germline CDR1 is SNHLY and CDR2 is FYNNEI. CDR3 length: 12 residues. V was shortened by 5 bases and J by 7 bases, with 9 bases between the two germline ends. CDR3: CASSRRGQPQHF. Incomplete CDR3 DNA: TGTGCCAGCAGTCGGAGAGGGCAGCCC.

On this clone: The read ends 3 residues early relative to the CDR3; the germline J gene fills the gap. The chain has TRBV20-1 and TRBJ2-2; the match to TRBD1 covers 7 bases. With 1 base clipped from V and 1 base from J, the junction kept 3 bases outside the gene matches. This CDR3 comprises 15 residues. Germline assignment: CDR1 DFQATT and CDR2 SNEGSKA (reference sequence). Incomplete CDR3 DNA: TGCAGTGCTAGAGTAGGGACAGAGAACACCGGGGAG. This gives the protein CSARVGTENTGE. The complete CDR3 sequence is CSARVGTENTGELFF.